Each of the 31 T cell receptor beta chains below was sequenced from the same sample in a study of blood T cell repertoires in COVID-19. The protocol was immunoSEQ multiplex PCR, while the TCRdb copy is restricted to in-frame clones and leaves out a portion. The sample includes some 150,000 clones, approximately 81% of them seen just once. Sequencing used peripheral blood. The receptor source for this set is a human donor in a cohort sampled during active COVID-19.

The chain couples TRBV19 to TRBJ1-4; 7 bases fit TRBD1. This CDR3 region has 16 residues. Per the germline V gene, CDR1 is LNHDA and CDR2 is SQIVND (reference sequence). After removal of 4 bases from V and 8 bases from J, the junction contained 13 bases not matched to a gene. The CDR3 region has the DNA TGTGCCAGTAGTACAACGGACAGGTGGGTTGGGGAAAAACTGTTTTTT. Protein sequence: CASSTTDRWVGEKLFF.

The V gene is TRBV4-1, the J gene TRBJ1-5, with D possibly TRBD1 on 5 matching bases. Germline V gives CDR1 MGHRA, CDR2 YSYEKL. The CDR3 runs to 16 residues. V lost 3 bases and J 7 bases, leaving 19 bases between the germline ends. The CDR3 sequence is CASSQGGAGSGQPQHF. CDR3 bases: TGCGCCAGCAGCCAGGGGGGAGCAGGGTCTGGACAGCCCCAGCATTTT.

This clone was seen only a few times. The CDR3 nucleotides are TGTGCCAGCAGCCGGGACAGCGAGGCTGGCTACACCTTC. It yields the protein CASSRDSEAGYTF. The chain employs TRBV7-9 and TRBJ1-2; 7 bases match TRBD1. V shed 5 bases, J shed 7 bases, and the junction held 7 bases outside the gene matches. Per germline, CDR1 SEHNR and CDR2 FQNEAQ (reference sequence). The CDR3 runs 13 residues.

This chain connects TRBV10-3 to TRBJ2-5; 10 bases align to TRBD2. CDR3 length equals 14 residues. V trimming: 5 bases; J trimming: 5 bases; junction bases outside the gene matches: 5. Looked up from germline, CDR1 is ENHRY and CDR2 is SYGVKD. For the CDR3, the DNA is TGTGCCATCAGTCCCGGGACTAGCGTGGAGACCCAGTACTTC. This gives the protein CAISPGTSVETQYF.

This clone occurred once. CDR3 region: CAWSVQGGLAKNIQYF. The CDR3 DNA sequence: TGTGCCTGGAGTGTACAGGGGGGGCTTGCCAAAAACATTCAGTACTTC. The chain carries TRBV30 and TRBJ2-4, with D maybe TRBD1 (8 bases). This CDR3 contains 16 residues. Trimming cost V 0 bases and J 1 base, with 13 bases left between them. Per the germline V gene, CDR1 is GTSNPN and CDR2 is SVGIG (reference sequence).

The rearrangement joins TRBV4-1 to TRBJ1-4; 8 bases align to TRBD1. V was clipped by 0 bases and J by 8 bases; unmatched bases: 8. This CDR3 region has 16 residues. Per the germline V gene, CDR1 is MGHRA and CDR2 is YSYEKL. As DNA, the CDR3 is TGCGCCAGCAGCCAAGATCGCGCAGGGGGCTTGGAAAAACTGTTTTTT. Its protein is CASSQDRAGGLEKLFF.

This chain links TRBV28 with TRBJ1-4; D perhaps matches TRBD1 (5 bases). V dropped 3 bases and J dropped 3 bases, with 8 bases sitting between them. The length of the CDR3 is 14 residues. Germline V gene data show CDR1 as MDHEN and CDR2 as SYDVKM. The chain's CDR3 is CASSLGGANEKLFF. The CDR3 bases are TGTGCCAGCAGTTTGGGGGGGGCTAATGAAAAACTGTTTTTT.

This sequence joins TRBV30 and TRBJ2-7, with D perhaps TRBD1 (6 bases). This CDR3 has 14 amino acids. CDR1 and CDR2 (germline): GTSNPN, SVGIG (reference sequence). Trimming removed 3 bases at V and 6 bases at J, with 18 bases between. The CDR3, as DNA: TGTGCCTGGAGCCACCGGGACATCAGGTCCGAGCAGTACTTC. Translation gives CAWSHRDIRSEQYF.

The chain carries TRBV7-9 and TRBJ2-3, with 7 nucleotides matching TRBD2. Germline CDR1 and CDR2: SEHNR and FQNEAQ (reference sequence). CDR3 length equals 15 residues. With V trimmed by 2 bases and J by 0 bases, 2 bases remained unmatched. The CDR3 is CASSLWRGSTDTQYF. The CDR3 bases are TGTGCCAGCAGCTTATGGCGGGGGAGCACAGATACGCAGTATTTT.

This rearrangement joins TRBV2 to TRBJ1-5; D is possibly TRBD1 (6 bases). Germline V gives CDR1 SNHLY, CDR2 FYNNEI. V was clipped by 8 bases and J by 4 bases, with 18 bases between them. This CDR3 is 15 amino acids long. CDR3: CASGVEGGRNQPQHF. In nucleotides, the CDR3 is TGTGCCAGCGGGGTGGAGGGGGGGAGGAATCAGCCCCAGCATTTT.

The chain is built from TRBV6-5 and TRBJ2-5, with D maybe TRBD1 (6 bases). Looked up from germline, CDR1 is MNHEY and CDR2 is SVGAGI. The CDR3 length is 15 residues. Trimming took off 5 bases at V and 1 base at J, with 14 bases between the two ends. For the CDR3, the DNA is TGTGCCAGCAGTCCTAATACAGGGATCCAAGAGACCCAGTACTTC. It codes for CASSPNTGIQETQYF.

V usage is TRBV10-3 and J usage is TRBJ2-7; D is unclear. The germline gives CDR1 ENHRY, CDR2 SYGVKD. The CDR3 runs 14 residues. Trimming removed 0 bases from V and 2 bases from J, with 8 bases in between. CDR3 DNA sequence: TGTGCCATCAGTGAGTCGAGGCAGCCCTACGAGCAGTACTTC. Translation: CAISESRQPYEQYF.

This clone has just one count. The rearrangement uses TRBV7-9 and TRBJ1-3; the match to TRBD1 covers 7 bases. The CDR3 covers 17 residues. Germline loops: CDR1 SEHNR, CDR2 FQNEAQ (reference sequence). V lost 3 bases and J lost 8; bases outside the gene matches: 16. CDR3 sequence reads: CASSLGQWTTFRDTIYF. The CDR3 DNA follows: TGTGCCAGCAGCTTGGGACAGTGGACGACGTTTCGCGACACCATATATTTT.

The gene calls are TRBV30 and TRBJ1-1, with TRBD1 identical over 8 bases. With 1 base clipped from V and 0 bases from J, the junction kept 10 bases outside the gene matches. The CDR3 runs to 17 residues. The V gene's germline CDR1 is GTSNPN and CDR2 SVGIG (reference sequence). The CDR3 DNA reads TGTGCCTGGAGTGGATCGACAGGGGCGAGGGTGAACACTGAAGCTTTCTTT. Protein sequence: CAWSGSTGARVNTEAFF.

The chain links TRBV15 to TRBJ1-6; D is perhaps TRBD1 (6 bases). CDR3 length: 15 amino acids. V was shortened by 1 base and J by 11 bases, with 15 bases between the two germline ends. Germline V gene lookup returns CDR1 LNHNV and CDR2 YYDKDF (reference sequence). In nucleotides, the CDR3 is TGTGCCACCAGCAGAGTTCAGGGGTTCGTGGCACCCCTCCACTTT. Translation: CATSRVQGFVAPLHF.

The rearrangement links TRBV19 to TRBJ1-1; possibly TRBD1 for D (6 bases). CDR1 is LNHDA, CDR2 SQIVND, per germline (reference sequence). V lost 6 bases and J 0 bases, leaving 14 bases between the germline ends. This CDR3 is built from 15 residues. The CDR3 is CASRLTGIMNTEAFF. DNA of the CDR3: TGTGCCAGTAGACTAACAGGGATCATGAACACTGAAGCTTTCTTT.

The chain has TRBV12-3 or TRBV12-4 and TRBJ1-4, with TRBD1 as a possible D gene (6 bases). The CDR3 runs 13 residues. V was pared by 6 bases and J by 4 bases, with 9 bases between. The CDR3 nucleotides read TGTGCCAGCAGCACAGGGATTAATGAAAAACTGTTTTTT. As protein: CASSTGINEKLFF.

The chain couples TRBV30 to TRBJ1-5; 9 bases are shared with TRBD1. Germline assignment: CDR1 GTSNPN and CDR2 SVGIG (reference sequence). This CDR3 comprises 15 residues. J lost 6 bases, V lost 3 bases, and 9 bases had no gene match. The DNA for the CDR3 is TGTGCCTGGAGCCCGGGACAGGGTAATCTTCAGCCCCAGCATTTT. This encodes CAWSPGQGNLQPQHF. Variable domain in full (rest from reference TRBV30 and TRBJ1-5): SQTIHQWPATLVQPVGSPLSLECTVEGTSNPNLYWYRQAAGRGLQLLFYSVGIGQISSEVPQNLSASRPQDRQFILSSKKLLLSDSGFYLCAWSPGQGNLQPQHFGDGTRLSIL.

The chain uses TRBV7-2 and TRBJ1-4; a possible D gene is TRBD1 (5 bases). Trimming pared 3 bases from V and 4 bases from J, leaving 15 bases between. The CDR3 runs to 16 residues. Germline CDR1 reads SGHTA; CDR2 reads FQGNSA. CDR3 nucleotides: TGTGCCAGCAGCTTTATGGCAGGGCCAAATAATGAAAAACTGTTTTTT. Translation gives CASSFMAGPNNEKLFF.

The chain is built from TRBV2 and TRBJ1-1; 7 nucleotides agree with TRBD1. CDR3 length equals 12 residues. With 6 bases clipped from V and 6 bases from J, the junction kept 4 bases outside the gene matches. CDR1 is SNHLY and CDR2 is FYNNEI in the germline V gene. The CDR3 here is CASRQGRPEAFF. CDR3 bases: TGTGCCAGCAGACAGGGGCGGCCTGAAGCTTTCTTT.

The rearrangement uses TRBV10-1 and TRBJ2-2, with a possible D match to TRBD2 (5 bases). This CDR3 has 13 residues. Deletions cut 5 bases from V and 4 bases from J, with 8 bases between. Germline V gene data show CDR1 as WNHNN and CDR2 as SYGVQD (reference sequence). The CDR3 loop reads CASSRGSTGELFF. CDR3 nucleotides: TGCGCCAGCAGTCGAGGGTCCACCGGGGAGCTGTTTTTT.

This chain joins TRBV7-2 and TRBJ2-5; TRBD1 might be the D (6 bases). Looked up from germline, CDR1 is SGHTA and CDR2 is FQGNSA. V was shortened by 4 bases and J by 7 bases, with 13 bases between the two germline ends. The CDR3 is made up of 13 amino acids. The CDR3 is CASSYRAAGTQYF. CDR3 nucleotide sequence: TGTGCCAGCAGCTACAGGGCCGCGGGGACCCAGTACTTC.

V and J are TRBV9 and TRBJ2-3; 9 nucleotides line up with TRBD1. V lost 4 bases to trimming and J lost 3 bases; unmatched junction nucleotides: 3. Per the germline V gene, CDR1 is SGDLS and CDR2 is YYNGEE. The CDR3 extends over 14 amino acids. The chain's CDR3 is CASSPGQGTDTQYF. The DNA of the CDR3 is TGTGCCAGCAGCCCGGGACAGGGAACAGATACGCAGTATTTT.

The CDR3 loop reads CASSRRDRGNSPLHF. The CDR3 DNA is TGTGCCAGCAGCAGACGGGACAGGGGTAATTCACCCCTCCACTTT. The J gene is TRBJ1-6, the V gene TRBV5-6; 10 bases map to TRBD1. Looked up from germline, CDR1 is SGHDT and CDR2 is YYEEEE. The V gene end was trimmed by 4 bases and the J gene end by 6 bases; junction bases not matched to a gene: 4. The CDR3 is 15 amino acids.

This clone showed up just once. J is TRBJ1-2 and V is TRBV19; 10 bases fit TRBD1. CDR1 is LNHDA, CDR2 SQIVND, per germline (reference sequence). Trimming removed 6 bases from V and 2 bases from J; junction bases left unmatched: 9. The CDR3 length is 16 residues. This chain's CDR3 is CASRTQGGQGNYGYTF. The CDR3, as DNA: TGTGCCAGTAGGACGCAGGGGGGACAGGGGAACTATGGCTACACCTTC.

The chain is built from TRBV5-4 and TRBJ1-1; TRBD1 aligns across 7 bases. CDR1 and CDR2 (germline): SGHNT, YYREEE (reference sequence). This CDR3 comprises 16 residues. V trimming: 4 bases; J trimming: 2 bases; junction bases outside the gene matches: 11. The DNA for the CDR3 is TGTGCCAGCAGCCCGGGGAGTCGACAGGGTAACACTGAAGCTTTCTTT. This sequence encodes CASSPGSRQGNTEAFF.

V usage is TRBV25-1 and J usage is TRBJ2-7, with TRBD1 as a possible D gene (6 bases). The CDR3 sequence is 13 residues long. V was clipped by 1 base and J by 5 bases, with 9 bases between them. The germline V gene encodes CDR1 MGHDK and CDR2 SYGVNS. DNA of the CDR3: TGTGCCAGCAGTGAATCAGGGGTCCACGAGCAGTACTTC. It specifies CASSESGVHEQYF.

The chain couples TRBV7-2 to TRBJ2-5; 11 nucleotides align to TRBD2. The junction had 9 bases not matched to a gene; V was cut back by 4 bases and J by 2 bases. This CDR3 spans 17 amino acids. Per the germline V gene, CDR1 is SGHTA and CDR2 is FQGNSA. The CDR3 region is CASSSKIAGGLQETQYF. The CDR3 DNA follows: TGTGCCAGCAGCTCAAAGATAGCGGGGGGGCTTCAAGAGACCCAGTACTTC.

This clone has a single count. This chain links TRBV5-4 with TRBJ2-5, with TRBD2 matching over 14 bases. Germline V gives CDR1 SGHNT, CDR2 YYREEE (reference sequence). CDR3 size: 15 residues. V shed 4 bases and J 4 bases; nucleotides not matched to a gene: 3. As DNA, the CDR3 is TGTGCCAGCAGCCGACTAGCGGGGGGGGTAGAGACCCAGTACTTC. Translating gives CASSRLAGGVETQYF.

The chain combines TRBV20-1 with TRBJ1-4; the D is unclear. This CDR3 has 11 residues. V dropped 2 bases and J dropped 8 bases, with 6 bases sitting between them. The germline V gene has CDR1 DFQATT and CDR2 SNEGSKA (reference sequence). This CDR3 reads CSARWEEKLFF. CDR3 nucleotides: TGCAGTGCTAGATGGGAGGAAAAACTGTTTTTT.

The chain employs TRBV7-9 and TRBJ1-1; 10 bases agree with TRBD1. Germline-derived CDR1 and CDR2 are SEHNR and FQNEAQ (reference sequence). The CDR3 contains 14 residues. After removal of 4 bases from V and 3 bases from J, the junction contained 2 bases not matched to a gene. The CDR3 sequence: CASSWTGGDTEAFF. The CDR3 DNA sequence: TGTGCCAGCAGCTGGACAGGGGGGGACACTGAAGCTTTCTTT. Complete variable domain (other parts from reference TRBV7-9 and TRBJ1-1): DTGVSQNPRHKITKRGQNVTFRCDPISEHNRLYWYRQTLGQGPEFLTYFQNEAQLEKSRLLSDRFSAERPKGSFSTLEIQRTEQGDSAMYLCASSWTGGDTEAFFGQGTRLTVV.